Listed here is a single T cell receptor beta chain. The data were obtained in a study of blood T cell repertoires in COVID-19. About the study: Samples taken during acute and convalescent COVID-19 were collected in the United States, Italy and Spain. PBMCs, B-cell-depleted T cells, or T cells were the source of the cDNA or gDNA that made up the material.

This CDR3 spans 16 amino acids. Germline V gene lookup returns CDR1 SGHTA and CDR2 FQGNSA. V lost 2 bases to trimming and J lost 7 bases; unmatched junction nucleotides: 11. As processed by the authors: Estimation of nucleated cell counts relied on the amplification of reference gene primers. This table comes from immunoSEQ multiplex PCR, and its TCRdb copy is limited to in-frame clones, with some not included. That table supplies the V and J calls and clone size; D and trimming were determined from the DNA. The sample lists 300,000 to 400,000 clones; approximately 86% were seen once. Sequencing was carried out using PBMCs or T cells enriched from blood (not recorded which). The sequence derives from a woman between 40 and 50 years old with acute COVID-19. V usage is TRBV7-2 and J usage is TRBJ2-7; 10 bases line up with TRBD1. CDR3 nucleotides: TGTGCCAGCAGCTTAATAGGGGGACAGGGGCCCCAAGAGCAGTACTTC. It yields the protein CASSLIGGQGPQEQYF.